This T cell receptor beta chain was captured by sequencing in a study of cytomegalovirus exposure and HLA in healthy donors. Study-wide results and caveats: In a later analysis, donors in an Asian-associated ancestry cluster reportedly had fewer N-insertions in productive TCRs than the cohort mean. DRB1 had the most TCR associations and HLA-C the fewest, a later analysis found, with rates varying by HLA locus. The study flagged about 150 TCR beta chains as cytomegalovirus-associated.

Comment on this clone: Antigen: not known.

J lost 9 bases, V lost 0 bases, and 19 bases had no gene match. Germline CDR1 is LNHNV and CDR2 is YYDKDF (reference sequence). This CDR3 region has 18 residues. Primers for the PCR totalled 60 Vbeta and 13 Jbeta. Original processing notes: In a later analysis, the count reached some 75 million unique TCR beta chains, with 10 million to 14 million shared. Generated by immunoSEQ multiplex PCR, the TCRdb table keeps only in-frame clones and is missing some. For V, J and clone size, that table is used; D and trimming come from the DNA. The data contain approximately 200,000 clones, 82% of them singletons.

The sequence derives from a boy aged 2-9 years in good health and CMV-seronegative. Sequenced material: PBMCs. The chain joins TRBV15 to TRBJ2-7; 8 bases map to TRBD1. The CDR3 nucleotides read TGTGCCACCAGCAGAGACGTCCTCCAGACAGGGGCGAAATTTGCGCAGTACTTC. Protein: CATSRDVLQTGAKFAQYF.